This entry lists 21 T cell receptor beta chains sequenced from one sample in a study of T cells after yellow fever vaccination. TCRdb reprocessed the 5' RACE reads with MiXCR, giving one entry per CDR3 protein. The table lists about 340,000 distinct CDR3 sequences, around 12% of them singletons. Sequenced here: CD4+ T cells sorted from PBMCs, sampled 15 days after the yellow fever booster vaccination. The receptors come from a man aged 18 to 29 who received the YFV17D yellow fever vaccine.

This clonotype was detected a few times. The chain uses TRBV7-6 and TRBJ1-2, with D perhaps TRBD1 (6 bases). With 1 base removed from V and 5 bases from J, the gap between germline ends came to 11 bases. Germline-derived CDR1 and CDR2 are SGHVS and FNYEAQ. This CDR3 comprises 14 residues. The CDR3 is CASSLGQGPYGYTF. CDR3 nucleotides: TGTGCCAGCAGCTTAGGCCAGGGGCCTTATGGCTACACCTTC.

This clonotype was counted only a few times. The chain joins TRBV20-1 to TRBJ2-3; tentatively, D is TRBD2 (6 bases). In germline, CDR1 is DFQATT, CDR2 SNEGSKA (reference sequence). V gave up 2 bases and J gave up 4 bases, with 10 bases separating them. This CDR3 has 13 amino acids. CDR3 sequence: CSARYPGADTQYF. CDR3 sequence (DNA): TGCAGTGCTAGATACCCGGGGGCAGATACGCAGTATTTT.

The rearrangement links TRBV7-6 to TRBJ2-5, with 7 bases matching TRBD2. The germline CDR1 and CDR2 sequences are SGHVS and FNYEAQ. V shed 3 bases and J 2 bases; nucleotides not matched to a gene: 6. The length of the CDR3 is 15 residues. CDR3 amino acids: CASSFASGIQETQYF. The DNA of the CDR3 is TGTGCCAGCAGCTTTGCAAGCGGGATACAAGAGACCCAGTACTTC.

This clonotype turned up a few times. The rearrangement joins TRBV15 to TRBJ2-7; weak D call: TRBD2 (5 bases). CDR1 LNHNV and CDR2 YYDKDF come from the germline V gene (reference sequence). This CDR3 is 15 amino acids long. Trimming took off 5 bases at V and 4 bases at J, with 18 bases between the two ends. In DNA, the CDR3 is TGTGCCACCAGCGGCGGGTCTAAATCGGGTTACGAGCAGTACTTC. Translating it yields CATSGGSKSGYEQYF.

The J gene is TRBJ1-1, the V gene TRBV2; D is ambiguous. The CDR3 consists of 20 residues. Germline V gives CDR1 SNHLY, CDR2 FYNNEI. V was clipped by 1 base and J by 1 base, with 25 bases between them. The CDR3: CASSEGATRSRRLGNTEAFF. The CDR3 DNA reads TGTGCCAGCAGTGAAGGTGCCACGAGGTCGAGGAGGCTTGGGAACACTGAAGCTTTCTTT.

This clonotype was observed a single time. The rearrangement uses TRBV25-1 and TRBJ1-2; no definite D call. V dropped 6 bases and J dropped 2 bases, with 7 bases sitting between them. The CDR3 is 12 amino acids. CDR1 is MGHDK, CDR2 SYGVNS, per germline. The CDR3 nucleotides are TGTGCCAGCAGACAGACCAACTATGGCTACACCTTC. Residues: CASRQTNYGYTF.

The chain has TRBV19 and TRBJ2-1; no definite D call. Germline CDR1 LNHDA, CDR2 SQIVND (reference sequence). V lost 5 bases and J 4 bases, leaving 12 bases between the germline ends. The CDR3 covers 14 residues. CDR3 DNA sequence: TGTGCCAGTAGTTTCCGGGCGGCTTACAATGAGCAGTTCTTC. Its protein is CASSFRAAYNEQFF.

The CDR3 protein is CAARSPGNTIYF. CDR3 in DNA: TGTGCCGCCCGATCTCCTGGAAACACCATATATTTT. The V call is TRBV6-5, the J call TRBJ1-3; D is unclear. The CDR3 spans 12 residues. Germline loops: CDR1 MNHEY, CDR2 SVGAGI. V was pared by 11 bases and J by 2 bases, with 10 bases between.

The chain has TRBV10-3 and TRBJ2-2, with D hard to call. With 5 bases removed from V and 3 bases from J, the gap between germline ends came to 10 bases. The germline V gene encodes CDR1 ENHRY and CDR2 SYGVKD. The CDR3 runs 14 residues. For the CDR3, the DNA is TGTGCCATCAGTAAAATCTGGGACACCGGGGAGCTGTTTTTT. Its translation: CAISKIWDTGELFF.

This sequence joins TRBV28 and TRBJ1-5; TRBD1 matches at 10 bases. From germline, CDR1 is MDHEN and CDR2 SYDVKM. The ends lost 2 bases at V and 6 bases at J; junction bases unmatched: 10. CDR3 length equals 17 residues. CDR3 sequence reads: CASSLLTGTGAPQPQHF. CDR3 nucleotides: TGTGCCAGCAGTTTACTGACCGGGACAGGGGCCCCTCAGCCCCAGCATTTT.

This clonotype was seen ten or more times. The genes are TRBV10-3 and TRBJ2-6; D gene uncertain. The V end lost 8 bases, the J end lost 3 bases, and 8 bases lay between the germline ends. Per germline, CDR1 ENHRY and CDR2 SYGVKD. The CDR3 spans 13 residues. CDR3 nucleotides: TGTGCCATCGAGCAGGTTGGGGCCAACGTCCTGACTTTC. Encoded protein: CAIEQVGANVLTF.

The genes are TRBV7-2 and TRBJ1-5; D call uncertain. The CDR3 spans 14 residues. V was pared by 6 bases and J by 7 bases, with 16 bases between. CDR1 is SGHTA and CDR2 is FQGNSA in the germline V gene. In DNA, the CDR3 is TGTGCCAGCAGGGACCCGGGTGGAGGGCAGCCCCAGCATTTT. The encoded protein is CASRDPGGGQPQHF.

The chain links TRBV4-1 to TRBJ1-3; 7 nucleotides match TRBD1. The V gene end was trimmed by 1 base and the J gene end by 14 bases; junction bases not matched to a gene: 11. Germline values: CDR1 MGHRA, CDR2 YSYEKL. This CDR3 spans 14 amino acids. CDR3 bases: TGCGCCAGCAGCCAAGCGGGTGGAGGGGGCCTTCTATATTTT. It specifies CASSQAGGGGLLYF.

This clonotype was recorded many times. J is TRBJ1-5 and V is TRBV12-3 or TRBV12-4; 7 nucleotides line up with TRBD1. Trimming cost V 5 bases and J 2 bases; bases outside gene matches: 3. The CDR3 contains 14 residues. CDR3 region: CASSRTGGNQPQHF. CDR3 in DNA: TGTGCCAGCAGTCGTACAGGGGGCAATCAGCCCCAGCATTTT.

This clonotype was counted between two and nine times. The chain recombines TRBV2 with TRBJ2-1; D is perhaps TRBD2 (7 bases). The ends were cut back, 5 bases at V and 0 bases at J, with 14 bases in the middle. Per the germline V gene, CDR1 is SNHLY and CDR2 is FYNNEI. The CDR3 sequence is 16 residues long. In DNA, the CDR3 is TGTGCCAGCAGTCCCTGGGGGGGCCGCTCCTACAATGAGCAGTTCTTC. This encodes CASSPWGGRSYNEQFF. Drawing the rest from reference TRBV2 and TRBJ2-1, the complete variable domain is EPEVTQTPSHQVTQMGQEVILRCVPISNHLYFYWYRQILGQKVEFLVSFYNNEISEKSEIFDDQFSVERPDGSNFTLKIRSTKLEDSAMYFCASSPWGGRSYNEQFFGPGTRLTVL.

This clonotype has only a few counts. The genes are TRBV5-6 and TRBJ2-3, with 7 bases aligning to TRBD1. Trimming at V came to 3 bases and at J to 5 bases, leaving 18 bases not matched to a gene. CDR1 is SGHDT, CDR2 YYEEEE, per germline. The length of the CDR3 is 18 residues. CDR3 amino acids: CASSSFPTHGDSRDTQYF. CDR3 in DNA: TGTGCCAGCAGCTCATTCCCCACCCATGGGGACAGCCGAGATACGCAGTATTTT. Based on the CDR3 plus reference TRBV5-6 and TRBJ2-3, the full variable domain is DAGVTQSPTHLIKTRGQQVTLRCSPKSGHDTVSWYQQALGQGPQFIFQYYEEEERQRGNFPDRFSGHQFPNYSSELNVNALLLGDSALYLCASSSFPTHGDSRDTQYFGPGTRLTVL.

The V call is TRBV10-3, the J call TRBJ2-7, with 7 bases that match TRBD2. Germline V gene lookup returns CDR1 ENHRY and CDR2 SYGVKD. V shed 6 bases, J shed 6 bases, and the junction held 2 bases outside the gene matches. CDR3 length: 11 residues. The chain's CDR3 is CAIRGGIEQYF. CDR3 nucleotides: TGTGCCATCAGGGGGGGGATCGAGCAGTACTTC.

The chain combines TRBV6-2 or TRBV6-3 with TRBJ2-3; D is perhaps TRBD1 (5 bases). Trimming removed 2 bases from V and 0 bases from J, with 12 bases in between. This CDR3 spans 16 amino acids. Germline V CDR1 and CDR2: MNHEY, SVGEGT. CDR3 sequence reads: CASSYVRETSTDTQYF. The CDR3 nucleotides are TGTGCCAGCAGTTACGTCAGGGAAACTAGCACAGATACGCAGTATTTT.

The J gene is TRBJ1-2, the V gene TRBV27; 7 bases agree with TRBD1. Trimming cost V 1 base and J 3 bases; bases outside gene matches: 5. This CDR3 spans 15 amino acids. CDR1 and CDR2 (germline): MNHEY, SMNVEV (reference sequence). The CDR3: CASSLYGRGYYGYTF. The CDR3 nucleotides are TGTGCCAGCAGTTTATACGGCAGGGGGTACTATGGCTACACCTTC.

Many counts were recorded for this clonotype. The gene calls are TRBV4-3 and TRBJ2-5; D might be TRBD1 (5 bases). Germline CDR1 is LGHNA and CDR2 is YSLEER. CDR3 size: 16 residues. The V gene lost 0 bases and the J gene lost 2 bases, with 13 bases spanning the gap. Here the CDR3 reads CASSQDWAGSQETQYF. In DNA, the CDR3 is TGCGCCAGCAGCCAAGACTGGGCAGGGTCTCAAGAGACCCAGTACTTC.

CDR3 in amino acids: CASRGISGYTF. CDR3 sequence (DNA): TGTGCCAGCAGGGGGATCAGTGGCTACACCTTC. J is TRBJ1-2 and V is TRBV6-5; D is uncertain. The CDR3 covers 11 residues. With 6 bases removed from V and 7 bases from J, the gap between germline ends came to 9 bases. The germline gives CDR1 MNHEY, CDR2 SVGAGI.